This TCR beta chain comes out of a study of identifying expanded T cells in peripheral blood. TCRdb's copy holds only in-frame clones and misses some; the assay was immunoSEQ multiplex PCR. Of approximately 100,000 clones listed, around 88% are singletons. During the collection period, no donor immune events like infections were recorded. The sequenced sample consisted of blood. This clonotype was obtained from a person aged 18 to 69 in good health.

The CDR3 loop reads CASSLVDRRNSPLHF. CDR3 in DNA: TGTGCCAGCAGCTTGGTAGACAGGCGTAATTCACCCCTCCACTTT. This rearrangement joins TRBV5-6 to TRBJ1-6, with a tentative D call TRBD1 (6 bases). The V end lost 0 bases, the J end lost 6 bases, and 10 bases lay between the germline ends. The CDR3 has 15 residues. CDR1 and CDR2 (germline): SGHDT, YYEEEE.